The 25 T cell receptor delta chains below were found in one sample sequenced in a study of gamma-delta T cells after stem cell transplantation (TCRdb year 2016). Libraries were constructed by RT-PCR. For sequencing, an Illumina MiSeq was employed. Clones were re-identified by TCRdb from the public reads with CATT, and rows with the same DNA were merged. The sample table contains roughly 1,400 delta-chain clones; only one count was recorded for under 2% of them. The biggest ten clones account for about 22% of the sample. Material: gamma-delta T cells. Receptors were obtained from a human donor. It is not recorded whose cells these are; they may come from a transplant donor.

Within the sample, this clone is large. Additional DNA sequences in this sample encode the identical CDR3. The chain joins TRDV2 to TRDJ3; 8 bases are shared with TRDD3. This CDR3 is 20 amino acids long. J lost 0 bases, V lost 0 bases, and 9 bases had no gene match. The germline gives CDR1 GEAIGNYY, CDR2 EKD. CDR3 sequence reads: CACDTVGGGLSSWDTRQMFF. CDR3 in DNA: TGTGCCTGTGACACCGTAGGTGGGGGATTGAGCTCCTGGGACACCCGACAGATGTTTTTC.

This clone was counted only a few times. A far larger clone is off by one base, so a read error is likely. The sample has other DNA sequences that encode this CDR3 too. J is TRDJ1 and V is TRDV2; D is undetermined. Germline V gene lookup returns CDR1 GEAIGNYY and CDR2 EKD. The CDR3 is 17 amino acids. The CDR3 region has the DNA TGTGCCTGCGACACGGTGGGAAAATCCTTATACACCGATAAACTCATCTTT. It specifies CACDTVGKSLYTDKLIF.

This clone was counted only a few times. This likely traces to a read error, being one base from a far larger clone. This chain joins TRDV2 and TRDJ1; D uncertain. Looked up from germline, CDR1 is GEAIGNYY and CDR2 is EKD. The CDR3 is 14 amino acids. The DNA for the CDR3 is TGTGCCTGTGGCACCGTCGGGGCCCTCGATAAACTCATCTTT. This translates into CACGTVGALDKLIF.

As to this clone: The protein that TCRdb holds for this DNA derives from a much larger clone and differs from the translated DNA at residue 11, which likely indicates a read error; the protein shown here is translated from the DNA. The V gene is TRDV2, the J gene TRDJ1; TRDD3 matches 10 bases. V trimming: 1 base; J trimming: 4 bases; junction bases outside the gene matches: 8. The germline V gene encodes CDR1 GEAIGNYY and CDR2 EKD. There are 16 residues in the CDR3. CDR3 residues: CACDTVGDTYLDKLIF. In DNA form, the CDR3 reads TGTGCCTGTGACACTGTGGGGGATACTTACCTCGATAAACTCATCTTT.

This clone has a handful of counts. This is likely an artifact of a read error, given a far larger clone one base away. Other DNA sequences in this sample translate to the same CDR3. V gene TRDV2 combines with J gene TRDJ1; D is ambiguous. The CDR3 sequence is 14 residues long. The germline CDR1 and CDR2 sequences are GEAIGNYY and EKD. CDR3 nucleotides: TGTGCCTGTGACACCGTCGGGGCCCTCGATAAGCTCATCTTT. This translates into CACDTVGALDKLIF.

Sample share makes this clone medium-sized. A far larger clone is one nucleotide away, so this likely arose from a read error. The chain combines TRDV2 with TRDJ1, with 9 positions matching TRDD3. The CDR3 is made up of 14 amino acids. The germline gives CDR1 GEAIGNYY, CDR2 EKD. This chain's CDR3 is CACDPVLGDSKPIF. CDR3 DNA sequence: TGTGCCTGTGACCCCGTACTGGGGGACTCGAAACCCATCTTT.

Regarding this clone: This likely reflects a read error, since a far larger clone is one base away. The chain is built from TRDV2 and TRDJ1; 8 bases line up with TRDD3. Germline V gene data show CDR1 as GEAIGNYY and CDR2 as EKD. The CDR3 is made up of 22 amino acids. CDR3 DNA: TGTGCCTGTGACACCGTTTCTACGAAGCTAGTGGGGGATGGAGGGTACACCGATAAACCCATCTTT. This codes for CACDTVSTKLVGDGGYTDKPIF.

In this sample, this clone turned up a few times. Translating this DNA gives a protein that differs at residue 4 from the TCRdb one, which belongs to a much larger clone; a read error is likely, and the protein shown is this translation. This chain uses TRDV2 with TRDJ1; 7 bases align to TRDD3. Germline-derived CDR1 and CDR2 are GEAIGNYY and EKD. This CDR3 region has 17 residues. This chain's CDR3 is CACATVAGGPRTDKLIF. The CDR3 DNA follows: TGTGCCTGTGCCACCGTGGCTGGGGGTCCGAGAACCGATAAACTCATCTTT.

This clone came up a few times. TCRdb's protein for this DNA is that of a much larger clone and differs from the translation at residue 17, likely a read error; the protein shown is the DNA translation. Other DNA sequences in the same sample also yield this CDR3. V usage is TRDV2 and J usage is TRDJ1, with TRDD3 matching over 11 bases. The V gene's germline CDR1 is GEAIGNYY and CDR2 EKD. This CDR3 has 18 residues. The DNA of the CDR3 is TGTGCCTGTGACACGTCGTGGGGGATACGCCGGGGGTCCGATAAACTCACCTTT. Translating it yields CACDTSWGIRRGSDKLTF.

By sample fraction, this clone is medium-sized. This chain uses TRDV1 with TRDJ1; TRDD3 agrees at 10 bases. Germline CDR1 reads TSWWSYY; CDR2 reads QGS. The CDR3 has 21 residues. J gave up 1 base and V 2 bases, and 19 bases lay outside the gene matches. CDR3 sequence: CALGEFILPHTGGSLTDKLIF. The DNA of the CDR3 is TGTGCTCTTGGGGAATTCATCCTACCTCATACTGGGGGATCCCTCACCGATAAACTCATCTTT.

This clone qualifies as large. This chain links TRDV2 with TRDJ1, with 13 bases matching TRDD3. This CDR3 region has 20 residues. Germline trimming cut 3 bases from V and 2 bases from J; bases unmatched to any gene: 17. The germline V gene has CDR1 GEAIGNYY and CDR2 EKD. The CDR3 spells CACDPLLGDTEVSETDKLIF. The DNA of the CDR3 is TGTGCCTGTGACCCACTACTGGGGGATACGGAGGTCTCAGAGACCGATAAACTCATCTTT.

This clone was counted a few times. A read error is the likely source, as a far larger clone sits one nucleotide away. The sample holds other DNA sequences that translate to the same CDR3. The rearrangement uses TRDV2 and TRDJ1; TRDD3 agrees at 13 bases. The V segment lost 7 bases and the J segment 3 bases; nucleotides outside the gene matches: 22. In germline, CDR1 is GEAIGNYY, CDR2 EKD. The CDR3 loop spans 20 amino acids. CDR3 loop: CACDSLSPVLGDTGADKLIF. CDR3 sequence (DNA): TGTGCCTGCGACTCCCTATCTCCTGTACTGGGGGATACGGGCGCCGATAAACTCATCTTT.

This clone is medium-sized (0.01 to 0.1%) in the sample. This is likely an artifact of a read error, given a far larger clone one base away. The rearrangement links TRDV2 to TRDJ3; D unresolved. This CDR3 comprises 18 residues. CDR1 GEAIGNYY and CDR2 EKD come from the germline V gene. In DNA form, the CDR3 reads TGTGCCCGTGACACCGTGGGACTGAGCTCCTGGGACACCCGACAGATGTTTTTC. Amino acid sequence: CARDTVGLSSWDTRQMFF.

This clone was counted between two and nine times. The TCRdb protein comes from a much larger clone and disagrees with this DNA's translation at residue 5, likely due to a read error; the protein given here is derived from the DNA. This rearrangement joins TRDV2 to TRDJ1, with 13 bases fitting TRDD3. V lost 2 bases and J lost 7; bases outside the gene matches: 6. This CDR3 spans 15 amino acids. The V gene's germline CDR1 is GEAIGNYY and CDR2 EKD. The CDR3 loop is CACDILGDTGGKLIF. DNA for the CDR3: TGTGCCTGTGACATACTGGGGGATACGGGGGGTAAACTCATCTTT.

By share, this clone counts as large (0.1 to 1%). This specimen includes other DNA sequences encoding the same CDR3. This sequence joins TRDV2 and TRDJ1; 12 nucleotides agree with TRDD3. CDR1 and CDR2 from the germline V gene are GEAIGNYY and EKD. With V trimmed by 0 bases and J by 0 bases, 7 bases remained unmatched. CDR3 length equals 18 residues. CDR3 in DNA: TGTGCCTGTGACACCGTTACTGGGGGATACCCGTACACCGATAAACTCATCTTT. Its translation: CACDTVTGGYPYTDKLIF.

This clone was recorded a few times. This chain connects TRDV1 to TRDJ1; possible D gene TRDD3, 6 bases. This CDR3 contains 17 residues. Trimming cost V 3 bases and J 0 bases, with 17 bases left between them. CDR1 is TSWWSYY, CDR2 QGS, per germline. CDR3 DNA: TGTGCTCTTGGGGATTTCCTCGGGGGGAAGCACACCGATAAACTCATCTTT. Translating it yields CALGDFLGGKHTDKLIF.

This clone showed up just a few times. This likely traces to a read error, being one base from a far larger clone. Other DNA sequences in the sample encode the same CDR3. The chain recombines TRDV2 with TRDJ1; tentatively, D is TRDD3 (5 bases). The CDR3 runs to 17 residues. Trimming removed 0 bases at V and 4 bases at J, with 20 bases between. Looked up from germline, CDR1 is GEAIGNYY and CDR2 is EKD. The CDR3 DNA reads TGTGCCTGTGACACCATCCTTTCTACTGGAGGTCACGATAAACTCATCTTT. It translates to CACDTILSTGGHDKLIF.

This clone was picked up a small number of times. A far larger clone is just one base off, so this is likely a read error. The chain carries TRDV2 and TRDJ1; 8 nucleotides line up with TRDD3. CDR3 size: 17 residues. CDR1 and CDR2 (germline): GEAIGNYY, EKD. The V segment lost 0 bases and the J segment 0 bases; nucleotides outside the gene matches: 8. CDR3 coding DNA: TGTGCCTGTGACACCGTCTGGGGGAACGAGCACACCGATAAACTCATCTTT. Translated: CACDTVWGNEHTDKLIF.

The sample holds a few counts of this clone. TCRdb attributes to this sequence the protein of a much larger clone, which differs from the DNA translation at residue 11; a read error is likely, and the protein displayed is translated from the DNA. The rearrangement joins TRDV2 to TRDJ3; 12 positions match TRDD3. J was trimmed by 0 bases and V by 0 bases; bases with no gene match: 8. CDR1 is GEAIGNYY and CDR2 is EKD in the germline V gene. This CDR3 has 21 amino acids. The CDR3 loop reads CACDTAAGGYVSSWDTRQMFF. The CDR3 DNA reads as TGTGCCTGTGACACCGCCGCTGGGGGATACGTGAGCTCCTGGGACACCCGACAGATGTTTTTC.

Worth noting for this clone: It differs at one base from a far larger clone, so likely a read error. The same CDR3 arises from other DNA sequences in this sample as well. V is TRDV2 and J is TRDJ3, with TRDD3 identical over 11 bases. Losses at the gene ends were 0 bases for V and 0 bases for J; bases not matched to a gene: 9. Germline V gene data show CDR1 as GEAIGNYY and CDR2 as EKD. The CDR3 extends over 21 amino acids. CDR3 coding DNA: TGTGCCTGTGACACCACTCTTGGGGGATACGCTAGCTCCTGGGACACCCGACAGATGTTTTTC. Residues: CACDTTLGGYASSWDTRQMFF.

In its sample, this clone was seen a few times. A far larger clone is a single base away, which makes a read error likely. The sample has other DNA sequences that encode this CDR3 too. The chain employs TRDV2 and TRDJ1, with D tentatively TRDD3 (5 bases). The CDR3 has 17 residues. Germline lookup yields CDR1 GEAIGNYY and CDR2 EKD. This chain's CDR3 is CACDTGAGVLYTDKLIF. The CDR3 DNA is TGTGCCTGCGACACCGGTGCGGGGGTCTTGTACACCGATAAACTCATCTTT.

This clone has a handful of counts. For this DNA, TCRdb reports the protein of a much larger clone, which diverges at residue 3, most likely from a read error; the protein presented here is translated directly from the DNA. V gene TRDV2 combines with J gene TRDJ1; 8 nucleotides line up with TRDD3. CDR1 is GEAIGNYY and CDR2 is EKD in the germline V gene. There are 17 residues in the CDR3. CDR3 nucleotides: TGTGCCCGTGACACCGTCTGGGGGAACGAGTACACCGATAAACTCATCTTT. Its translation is CARDTVWGNEYTDKLIF.

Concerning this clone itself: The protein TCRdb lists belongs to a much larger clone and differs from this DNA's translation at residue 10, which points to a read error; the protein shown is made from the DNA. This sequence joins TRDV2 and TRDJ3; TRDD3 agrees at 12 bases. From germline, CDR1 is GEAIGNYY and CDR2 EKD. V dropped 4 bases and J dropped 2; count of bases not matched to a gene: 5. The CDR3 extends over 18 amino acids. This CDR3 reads CACDSGGYGPWDTRQMFF. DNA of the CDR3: TGTGCCTGTGATTCTGGGGGATACGGACCCTGGGACACCCGACAGATGTTTTTC.

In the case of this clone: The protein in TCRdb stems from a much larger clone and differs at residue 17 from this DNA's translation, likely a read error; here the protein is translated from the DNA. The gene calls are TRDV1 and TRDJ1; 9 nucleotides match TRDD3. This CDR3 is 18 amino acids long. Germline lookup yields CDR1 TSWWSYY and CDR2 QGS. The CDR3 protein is CALPTIPTWTGGLDKLTF. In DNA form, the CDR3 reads TGTGCTCTCCCTACTATTCCTACGTGGACTGGGGGACTCGATAAACTCACCTTT.

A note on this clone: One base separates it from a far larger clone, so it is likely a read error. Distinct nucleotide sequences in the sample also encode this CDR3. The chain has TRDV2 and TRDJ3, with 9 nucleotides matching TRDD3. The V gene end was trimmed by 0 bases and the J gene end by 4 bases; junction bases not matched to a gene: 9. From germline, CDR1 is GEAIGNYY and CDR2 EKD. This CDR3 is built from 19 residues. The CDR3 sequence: CACDTLGDPSSWDTRQMFF. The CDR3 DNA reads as TGTGCCTGTGACACCCTGGGGGATCCTAGCTCTTGGGACACCCGACAGATGTTTTTC.